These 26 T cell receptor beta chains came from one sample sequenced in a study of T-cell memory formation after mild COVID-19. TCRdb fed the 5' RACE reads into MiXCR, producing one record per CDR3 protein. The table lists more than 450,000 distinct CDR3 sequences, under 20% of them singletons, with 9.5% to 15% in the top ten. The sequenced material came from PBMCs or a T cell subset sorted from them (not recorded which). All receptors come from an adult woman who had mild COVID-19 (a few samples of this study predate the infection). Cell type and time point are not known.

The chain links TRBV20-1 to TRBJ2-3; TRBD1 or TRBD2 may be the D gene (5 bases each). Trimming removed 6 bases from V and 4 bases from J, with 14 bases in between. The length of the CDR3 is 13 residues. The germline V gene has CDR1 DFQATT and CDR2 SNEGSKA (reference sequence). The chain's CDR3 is CSAISGAADTQYF. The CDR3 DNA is TGCAGTGCCATTTCCGGGGCCGCAGATACGCAGTATTTT.

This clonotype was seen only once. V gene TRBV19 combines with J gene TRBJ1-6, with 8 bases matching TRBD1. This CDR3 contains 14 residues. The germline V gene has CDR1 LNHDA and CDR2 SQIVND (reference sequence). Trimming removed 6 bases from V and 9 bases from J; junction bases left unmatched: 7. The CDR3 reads CASRPGQVTSPLHF. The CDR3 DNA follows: TGTGCCAGTAGGCCGGGACAGGTGACTTCACCCCTCCACTTT.

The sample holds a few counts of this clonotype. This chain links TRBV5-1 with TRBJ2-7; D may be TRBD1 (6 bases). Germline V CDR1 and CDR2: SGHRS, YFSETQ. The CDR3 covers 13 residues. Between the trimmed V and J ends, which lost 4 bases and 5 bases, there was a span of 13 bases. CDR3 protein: CASSMRQVDEQYF. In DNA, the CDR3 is TGCGCCAGCAGCATGAGACAGGTTGACGAGCAGTACTTC.

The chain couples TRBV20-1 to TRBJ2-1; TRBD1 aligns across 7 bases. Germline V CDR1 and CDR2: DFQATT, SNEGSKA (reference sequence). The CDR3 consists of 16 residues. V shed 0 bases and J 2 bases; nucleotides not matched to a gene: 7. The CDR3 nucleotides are TGCAGTGCTAGAGACACAGGGGCCCAACCCTACAATGAGCAGTTCTTC. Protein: CSARDTGAQPYNEQFF.

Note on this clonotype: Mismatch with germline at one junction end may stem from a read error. This CDR3 is CASSVAGSASYEQYF. In nucleotides, the CDR3 is TGTGCCAGCAGCGTAGCGGGGTCTGCCTCCTACGAGCAGTACTTC. The genes are TRBV7-9 and TRBJ2-7; 8 nucleotides line up with TRBD2. Germline lookup yields CDR1 SEHNR and CDR2 FQNEAQ (reference sequence). The CDR3 has 15 residues.

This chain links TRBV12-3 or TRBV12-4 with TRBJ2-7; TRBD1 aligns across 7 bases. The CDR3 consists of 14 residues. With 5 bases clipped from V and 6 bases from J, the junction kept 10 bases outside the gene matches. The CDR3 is CASSGQATPSEQYF. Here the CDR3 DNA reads TGTGCCAGCAGTGGACAGGCAACGCCATCCGAGCAGTACTTC.

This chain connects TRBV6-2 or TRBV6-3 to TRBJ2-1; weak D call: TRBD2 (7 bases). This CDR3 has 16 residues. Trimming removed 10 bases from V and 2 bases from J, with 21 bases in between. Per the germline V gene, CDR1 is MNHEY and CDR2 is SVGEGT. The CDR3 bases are TGTGCCACTCTGGGAGGGGGGGAGGGACCCTACAATGAGCAGTTCTTC. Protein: CATLGGGEGPYNEQFF.

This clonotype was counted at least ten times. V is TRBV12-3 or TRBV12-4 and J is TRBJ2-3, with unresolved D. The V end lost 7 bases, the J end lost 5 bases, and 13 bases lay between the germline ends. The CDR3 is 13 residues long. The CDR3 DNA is TGTGCCAGCACCAAGGCCCTACTAGATACGCAGTATTTT. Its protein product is CASTKALLDTQYF.

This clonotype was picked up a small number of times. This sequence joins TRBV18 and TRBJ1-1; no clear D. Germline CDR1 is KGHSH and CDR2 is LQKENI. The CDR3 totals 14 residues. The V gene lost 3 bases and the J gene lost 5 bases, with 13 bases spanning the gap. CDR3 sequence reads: CASSPGAARTEAFF. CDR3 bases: TGTGCCAGCTCACCGGGAGCGGCGAGGACTGAAGCTTTCTTT.

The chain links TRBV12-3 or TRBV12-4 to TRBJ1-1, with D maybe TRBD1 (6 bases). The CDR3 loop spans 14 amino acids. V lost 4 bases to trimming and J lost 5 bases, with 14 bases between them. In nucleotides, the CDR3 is TGTGCCAGCAGTTCGAGGGGGGGGGTGACTGAAGCTTTCTTT. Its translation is CASSSRGGVTEAFF.

This CDR3 reads CASSLNSQIPYGYTF. CDR3 sequence (DNA): TGTGCCAGCAGCTTAAATTCGCAGATCCCCTATGGCTACACCTTC. V and J are TRBV7-2 and TRBJ1-2; D is undetermined. The CDR3 covers 15 residues. Trimming pared 2 bases from V and 4 bases from J, leaving 14 bases between. Germline V gene lookup returns CDR1 SGHTA and CDR2 FQGNSA.

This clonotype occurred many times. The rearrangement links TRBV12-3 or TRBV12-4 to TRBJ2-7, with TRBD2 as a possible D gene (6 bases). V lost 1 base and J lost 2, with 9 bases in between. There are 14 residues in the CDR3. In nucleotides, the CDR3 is TGTGCCAGCAGTTTAGAATGGAGGGCCTACGAGCAGTACTTC. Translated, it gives CASSLEWRAYEQYF.

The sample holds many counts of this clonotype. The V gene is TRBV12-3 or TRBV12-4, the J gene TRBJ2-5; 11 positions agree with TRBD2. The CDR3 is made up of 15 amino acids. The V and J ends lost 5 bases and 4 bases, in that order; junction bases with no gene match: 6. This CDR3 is CASSLSGGASETQYF. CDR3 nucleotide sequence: TGTGCCAGCAGTCTTAGCGGGGGGGCGTCAGAGACCCAGTACTTC.

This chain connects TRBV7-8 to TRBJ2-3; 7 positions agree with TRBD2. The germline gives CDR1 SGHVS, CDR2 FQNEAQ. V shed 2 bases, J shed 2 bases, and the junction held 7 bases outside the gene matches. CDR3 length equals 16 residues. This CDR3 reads CASSLLLGGPTDTQYF. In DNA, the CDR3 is TGTGCCAGCAGCTTATTGTTGGGAGGGCCCACAGATACGCAGTATTTT.

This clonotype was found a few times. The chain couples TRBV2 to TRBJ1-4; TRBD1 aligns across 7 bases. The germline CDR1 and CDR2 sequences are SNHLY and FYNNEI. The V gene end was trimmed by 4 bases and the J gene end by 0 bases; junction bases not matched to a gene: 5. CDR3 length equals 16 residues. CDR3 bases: TGTGCCAGCAGTGTGGGACAGTCTGCAACTAATGAAAAACTGTTTTTT. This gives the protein CASSVGQSATNEKLFF.

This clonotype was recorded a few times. This CDR3 reads CASSLPHRALYQETQYF. In nucleotides, the CDR3 is TGTGCCAGCAGCTTACCACACAGGGCCTTGTACCAAGAGACCCAGTACTTC. This chain links TRBV7-2 with TRBJ2-5, with D possibly matching TRBD1 (6 bases). CDR3 length: 17 amino acids. The germline V and J ends were trimmed by 2 bases and 0 bases, with 16 bases remaining between them. CDR1 and CDR2 (germline): SGHTA, FQGNSA.

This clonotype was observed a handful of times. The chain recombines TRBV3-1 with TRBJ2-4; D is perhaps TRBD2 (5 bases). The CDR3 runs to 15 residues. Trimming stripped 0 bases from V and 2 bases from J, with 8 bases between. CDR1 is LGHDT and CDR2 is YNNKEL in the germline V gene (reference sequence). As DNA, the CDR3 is TGTGCCAGCAGCCAAGACGCTAGCCCCAAAAACATTCAGTACTTC. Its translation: CASSQDASPKNIQYF.

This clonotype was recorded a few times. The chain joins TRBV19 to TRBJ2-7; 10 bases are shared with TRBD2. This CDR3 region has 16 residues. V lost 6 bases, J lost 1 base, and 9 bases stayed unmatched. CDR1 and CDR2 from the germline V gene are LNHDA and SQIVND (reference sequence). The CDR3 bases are TGTGCCAGTAGAAGGCTACTAGCGGGAAGATCCTACGAGCAGTACTTC. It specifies CASRRLLAGRSYEQYF.

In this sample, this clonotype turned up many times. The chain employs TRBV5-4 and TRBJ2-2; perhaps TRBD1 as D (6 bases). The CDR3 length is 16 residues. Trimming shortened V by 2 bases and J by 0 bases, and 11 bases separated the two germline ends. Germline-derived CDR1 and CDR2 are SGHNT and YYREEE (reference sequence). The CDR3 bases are TGTGCCAGCAGCTTCGGACAGACGACGAACACCGGGGAGCTGTTTTTT. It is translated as CASSFGQTTNTGELFF.

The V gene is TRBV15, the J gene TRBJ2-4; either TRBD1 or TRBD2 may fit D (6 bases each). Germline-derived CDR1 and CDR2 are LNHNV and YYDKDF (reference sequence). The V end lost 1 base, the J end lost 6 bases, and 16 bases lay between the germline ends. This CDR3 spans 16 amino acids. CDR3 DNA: TGTGCCACCAGCAGAGTAGGGGGGAGGATAGGAAACATTCAGTACTTC. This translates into CATSRVGGRIGNIQYF. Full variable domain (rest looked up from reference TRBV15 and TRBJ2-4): DAMVIQNPRYQVTQFGKPVTLSCSQTLNHNVMYWYQQKSSQAPKLLFHYYDKDFNNEADTPDNFQSRRPNTSFCFLDIRSPGLGDTAMYLCATSRVGGRIGNIQYFGAGTRLSVL.

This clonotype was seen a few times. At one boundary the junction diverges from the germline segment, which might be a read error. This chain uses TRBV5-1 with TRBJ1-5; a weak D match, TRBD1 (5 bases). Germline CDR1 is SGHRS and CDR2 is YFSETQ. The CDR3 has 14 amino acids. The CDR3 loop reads CASTLEWGGQPQHF. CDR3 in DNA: TGCGCCAGCACCTTGGAATGGGGCGGCCAGCCCCAGCATTTT.

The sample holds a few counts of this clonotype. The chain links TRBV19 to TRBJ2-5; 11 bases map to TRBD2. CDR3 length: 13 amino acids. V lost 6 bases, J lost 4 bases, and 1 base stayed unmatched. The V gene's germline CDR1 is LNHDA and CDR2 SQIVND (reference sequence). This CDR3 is CASRTSGTETQYF. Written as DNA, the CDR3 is TGTGCCAGTAGGACTAGCGGGACAGAGACCCAGTACTTC.

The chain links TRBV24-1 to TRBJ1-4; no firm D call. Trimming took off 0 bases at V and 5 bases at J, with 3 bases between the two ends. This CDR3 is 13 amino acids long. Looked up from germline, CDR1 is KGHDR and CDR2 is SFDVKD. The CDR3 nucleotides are TGTGCCACCAGTGATTTGGGGAATGAAAAACTGTTTTTT. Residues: CATSDLGNEKLFF.

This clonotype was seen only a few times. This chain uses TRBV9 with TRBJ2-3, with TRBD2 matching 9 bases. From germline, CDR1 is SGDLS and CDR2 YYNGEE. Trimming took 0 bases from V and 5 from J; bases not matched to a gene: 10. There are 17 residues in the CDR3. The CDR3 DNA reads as TGTGCCAGCAGCGTAGGTCCAGCGGGGGGACTGGGAGATACGCAGTATTTT. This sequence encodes CASSVGPAGGLGDTQYF.

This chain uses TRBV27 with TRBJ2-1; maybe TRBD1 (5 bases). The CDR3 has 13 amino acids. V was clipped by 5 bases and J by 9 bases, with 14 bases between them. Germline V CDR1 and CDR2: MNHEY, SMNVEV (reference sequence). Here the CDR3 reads CASSPQGLTEQFF. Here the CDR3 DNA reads TGTGCCAGCAGTCCCCAGGGCCTGACTGAGCAGTTCTTC.

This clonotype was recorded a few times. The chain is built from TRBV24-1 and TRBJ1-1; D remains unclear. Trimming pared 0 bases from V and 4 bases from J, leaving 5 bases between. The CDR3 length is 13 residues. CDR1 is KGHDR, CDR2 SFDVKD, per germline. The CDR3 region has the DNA TGTGCCACCAGTGATTTGTTGAGCACTGAAGCTTTCTTT. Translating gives CATSDLLSTEAFF.